These 31 T cell receptor beta chains were sequenced from one sample in a study of blood T cells in healthy people across ages. Together with a sample-barcoded 5' primer, a J-beta primer mix was included in a second PCR lasting about 7 to 12 cycles. TCRdb passed the 5' RACE reads through MiXCR, listing each CDR3 protein once. The sample gives 600,000 or so distinct CDR3 sequences, under 25% of which show up once; 3.6% is in the top ten. Input material: blood. These receptors all stem from a man in his 70s in good health.

The chain carries TRBV6-1 and TRBJ2-5; D gene unclear. Trimming took 2 bases from V and 2 from J, leaving 6 bases between them. There are 13 residues in the CDR3. Germline V CDR1 and CDR2: MNHNS, SASEGT. The CDR3 DNA reads as TGTGCCAGCAGTGAATTACTTCAAGAGACCCAGTACTTC. Translation: CASSELLQETQYF.

This clonotype turned up a few times. The chain combines TRBV4-1 with TRBJ1-2; weak D call: TRBD1 (6 bases). Germline loops: CDR1 MGHRA, CDR2 YSYEKL. The CDR3 is made up of 15 amino acids. The V gene lost 2 bases and the J gene lost 3 bases, with 13 bases spanning the gap. CDR3 sequence: CASSQPPRGDYGYTF. The CDR3 bases are TGCGCCAGCAGCCAACCTCCGAGGGGGGACTATGGCTACACCTTC.

There are a few counts of this clonotype. The CDR3 sequence: CASSSRRGLVETQYF. In DNA, the CDR3 is TGTGCCAGCAGCTCTCGGCGAGGGCTAGTGGAGACCCAGTACTTC. V usage is TRBV7-9 and J usage is TRBJ2-5; D is perhaps TRBD2 (5 bases). The germline V gene encodes CDR1 SEHNR and CDR2 FQNEAQ (reference sequence). The ends were cut back, 4 bases at V and 5 bases at J, with 17 bases in the middle. The CDR3 is made up of 15 amino acids.

This chain uses TRBV5-1 with TRBJ2-5; no clear D. Trimming pared 2 bases from V and 11 bases from J, leaving 19 bases between. The germline CDR1 and CDR2 sequences are SGHRS and YFSETQ. The CDR3 has 14 residues. CDR3 in DNA: TGCGCCAGCAGCTTCGATCCTCCCTCCTACAAGCAGTACTTC. Its protein is CASSFDPPSYKQYF.

The J gene is TRBJ2-5, the V gene TRBV7-8; D is perhaps TRBD2 (6 bases). Germline values: CDR1 SGHVS, CDR2 FQNEAQ. V shed 4 bases and J shed 5 bases, with 14 bases lying between them. The CDR3 spans 14 residues. The DNA of the CDR3 is TGTGCCAGCAGCTGGCACCCGGAGGGGGAGACCCAGTACTTC. Translated, it gives CASSWHPEGETQYF. The full variable domain, rest sourced from reference TRBV7-8 and TRBJ2-5, is GAGVSQSPRYKVAKRGQDVALRCDPISGHVSLFWYQQALGQGPEFLTYFQNEAQLDKSGLPSDRFFAERPEGSVSTLKIQRTQQEDSAVYLCASSWHPEGETQYFGPGTRLLVL.

The chain carries TRBV20-1 and TRBJ2-1; perhaps TRBD1 as D (6 bases). This CDR3 spans 15 amino acids. Germline V CDR1 and CDR2: DFQATT, SNEGSKA (reference sequence). V was pared by 1 base and J by 8 bases, with 18 bases between. In nucleotides, the CDR3 is TGCAGTGCTAGAGTGGGGGCAGGTTTTTGGGATGAGCAGTTCTTC. It is translated as CSARVGAGFWDEQFF.

This clonotype was observed a few times. The chain carries TRBV7-6 and TRBJ1-6; D uncertain. Germline lookup yields CDR1 SGHVS and CDR2 FNYEAQ. The V and J ends lost 1 base and 0 bases respectively, with 10 bases between them. CDR3 size: 17 residues. CDR3 in amino acids: CASSLEAMSSYNSPLHF. CDR3 nucleotide sequence: TGTGCCAGCAGCTTAGAAGCCATGAGCTCCTATAATTCACCCCTCCACTTT.

The table lists this clonotype with a few counts. The chain employs TRBV20-1 and TRBJ2-3; TRBD2 matches 9 bases. Germline V gene data show CDR1 as DFQATT and CDR2 as SNEGSKA (reference sequence). The CDR3 has 12 residues. The V segment lost 7 bases and the J segment 5 bases; nucleotides outside the gene matches: 4. The CDR3 DNA follows: TGCAGTGTAGCGGGAGTGATAGATACGCAGTATTTT. As protein: CSVAGVIDTQYF.

Only a few counts were recorded for this clonotype. The conserved phenylalanine or tryptophan normally closing the CDR3 is absent here, so this likely arose from a read error. The gene calls are TRBV20-1 and TRBJ2-5, with 8 bases matching TRBD1. The DNA matches TRBJ2-7 better at its end, which makes the J call doubtful. Per the germline V gene, CDR1 is DFQATT and CDR2 is SNEGSKA (reference sequence). This CDR3 is 13 amino acids long. The DNA for the CDR3 is TGCAGTGCTGCCGGGACAGGAAGCTACGAGCAGTACCTC. This gives the protein CSAAGTGSYEQYL.

The sample holds a few counts of this clonotype. V is TRBV6-2 or TRBV6-3 and J is TRBJ2-1; D tentatively fits TRBD1 or TRBD2 (5 bases each). The CDR3 covers 14 residues. Trimming left V 1 base short and J 14 bases short, with 18 bases between. In germline, CDR1 is MNHEY, CDR2 SVGEGT. The CDR3 protein is CASSYYAGTKEEFF. CDR3 DNA sequence: TGTGCCAGCAGTTACTACGCCGGGACCAAAGAGGAGTTCTTC.

This clonotype came up a few times. The V and J genes are TRBV5-1 and TRBJ2-7; 15 nucleotides align to TRBD2. The J call is in doubt because the DNA end fits TRBJ2-1 better. Germline V gene lookup returns CDR1 SGHRS and CDR2 YFSETQ. There are 17 residues in the CDR3. The CDR3 loop is CASSSHSGTSGRNEQFF. CDR3 DNA: TGCGCCAGCAGCTCCCATTCCGGGACTAGCGGGAGGAATGAGCAGTTCTTC.

This clonotype was recorded only once. V and J are TRBV20-1 and TRBJ2-1, with unresolved D. The CDR3 runs to 16 residues. Trimming cost V 6 bases and J 0 bases, with 18 bases left between them. CDR1 is DFQATT, CDR2 SNEGSKA, per germline (reference sequence). CDR3 DNA: TGCAGTGCCAGGCCAGAAGCCCCTGGCTCCTACAATGAGCAGTTCTTC. This gives the protein CSARPEAPGSYNEQFF.

This chain links TRBV6-5 with TRBJ1-1; D is ambiguous. The V end lost 5 bases, the J end lost 0 bases, and 13 bases lay between the germline ends. The CDR3 extends over 15 amino acids. From germline, CDR1 is MNHEY and CDR2 SVGAGI. Here the CDR3 reads CASSPGPRVNTEAFF. DNA of the CDR3: TGTGCCAGCAGTCCGGGTCCTCGGGTGAACACTGAAGCTTTCTTT.

The chain combines TRBV13 with TRBJ2-5; 13 positions agree with TRBD2. Gene TRBJ2-7 matches the end of the DNA better, so the J call may be wrong. CDR3 length equals 15 residues. Per the germline V gene, CDR1 is PRHDT and CDR2 is FYEKMQ (reference sequence). CDR3 region: CASSLGGTSGNEQYF. DNA of the CDR3: TGTGCCAGCAGCTTAGGCGGGACTAGCGGGAACGAGCAGTACTTC.

The chain is built from TRBV27 and TRBJ1-2, with no clear D. V dropped 6 bases and J dropped 0 bases, with 11 bases sitting between them. The CDR3 runs to 14 residues. Germline lookup yields CDR1 MNHEY and CDR2 SMNVEV (reference sequence). CDR3 residues: CASSPRPANYGYTF. CDR3 DNA sequence: TGTGCCAGCAGCCCCCGACCTGCTAACTATGGCTACACCTTC.

This clonotype was observed a few times. V gene TRBV7-9 combines with J gene TRBJ2-5, with 7 positions matching TRBD2. V dropped 5 bases and J dropped 5; count of bases not matched to a gene: 14. The CDR3 covers 16 residues. CDR1 is SEHNR, CDR2 FQNEAQ, per germline (reference sequence). For the CDR3, the DNA is TGTGCCAGCAGCGCAGCGCGGGCGGGAGTGCGGGAGACCCAGTACTTC. Its translation is CASSAARAGVRETQYF.

This clonotype came up many times. The V call is TRBV11-2, the J call TRBJ2-5; D is undetermined. The germline V gene encodes CDR1 SGHAT and CDR2 FQNNGV. The CDR3 length is 15 residues. V lost 1 base, J lost 4 bases, and 13 bases lay in between. CDR3 bases: TGTGCCAGCAGCTTAGGAATGGGTTGGGGAGAGACCCAGTACTTC. Translation gives CASSLGMGWGETQYF.

This clonotype was counted many times. The chain employs TRBV5-1 and TRBJ2-3; 8 bases are shared with TRBD1. Germline V gives CDR1 SGHRS, CDR2 YFSETQ. The J segment lost 6 bases and the V segment lost 4 bases, leaving 7 bases of the junction unmatched. This CDR3 is 14 amino acids long. The CDR3 spells CASSHGQGGDTQYF. The CDR3 DNA is TGCGCCAGCAGCCACGGACAGGGAGGTGATACGCAGTATTTT.

This sequence joins TRBV30 and TRBJ1-3; D not certain. The ends were cut back, 2 bases at V and 0 bases at J, with 5 bases in the middle. The length of the CDR3 is 13 residues. The germline CDR1 and CDR2 sequences are GTSNPN and SVGIG (reference sequence). The CDR3 spells CAWSPNSGNTIYF. CDR3 in DNA: TGTGCCTGGAGTCCTAACTCTGGAAACACCATATATTTT.

The rearrangement joins TRBV12-3 or TRBV12-4 to TRBJ2-7; 8 bases agree with TRBD2. V shed 1 base and J 3 bases; nucleotides not matched to a gene: 5. The CDR3 runs 15 residues. The CDR3 nucleotides read TGTGCCAGCAGTTTAGACGGTAGCGGGATCTACGAGCAGTACTTC. Translation gives CASSLDGSGIYEQYF.

The sample holds a few counts of this clonotype. This rearrangement joins TRBV14 to TRBJ2-3; 10 positions match TRBD2. The CDR3 has 18 amino acids. The V gene end was trimmed by 0 bases and the J gene end by 1 base; junction bases not matched to a gene: 7. The germline CDR1 and CDR2 sequences are SGHDN and FVKESK. The CDR3 DNA reads TGTGCCAGCAGCCAAGATGGGTTGGGGACTAGCGGCACAGATACGCAGTATTTT. Translation gives CASSQDGLGTSGTDTQYF.

This clonotype has only a few counts. The V call is TRBV5-1, the J call TRBJ2-1; 9 bases align to TRBD2. With V trimmed by 10 bases and J by 6 bases, 11 bases remained unmatched. This CDR3 spans 14 amino acids. Germline V gives CDR1 SGHRS, CDR2 YFSETQ. In DNA form, the CDR3 reads TGCGCCCGCAAGACCGTAGCGGGAGTCAATGAGCAGTTCTTC. Protein: CARKTVAGVNEQFF.

This clonotype has a handful of counts. The rearrangement links TRBV5-1 to TRBJ2-5; TRBD1 matches at 7 bases. Germline V gene sequence: CDR1 SGHRS, CDR2 YFSETQ. V was clipped by 4 bases and J by 10 bases; unmatched bases: 13. The CDR3 totals 14 residues. The CDR3 DNA sequence: TGCGCCAGCAGCCCCGGGACAGCCGTCGATGACCAGTACTTC. Protein product: CASSPGTAVDDQYF.

The J gene is TRBJ2-3, the V gene TRBV3-1, with a possible D match to TRBD2 (5 bases). The V end lost 4 bases, the J end lost 6 bases, and 20 bases lay between the germline ends. Germline CDR1 and CDR2: LGHDT and YNNKEL (reference sequence). The length of the CDR3 is 16 residues. CDR3 sequence reads: CASSRSGERAWDTQYF. CDR3 nucleotides: TGTGCCAGCAGCCGGTCCGGGGAGAGGGCCTGGGATACGCAGTATTTT.

This clonotype was seen more than once but under ten times. The J gene is TRBJ2-5, the V gene TRBV4-3; D remains unclear. The end of the DNA aligns better with TRBJ2-7, so the J call may be wrong. CDR3 size: 13 residues. Germline assignment: CDR1 LGHNA and CDR2 YSLEER. The CDR3 coding sequence is TGCGCCAGCAGCCAAGCGATTGACTACGAGCAGTACTTC. This codes for CASSQAIDYEQYF.

In its sample, this clonotype was seen a few times. The V call is TRBV28, the J call TRBJ2-3; 7 positions agree with TRBD1. The CDR3 length is 16 residues. V was pared by 1 base and J by 7 bases, with 11 bases of the junction left unmatched. Germline assignment: CDR1 MDHEN and CDR2 SYDVKM. The CDR3 region is CASSLSSGGRVYTQYF. The CDR3 DNA reads TGTGCCAGCAGTTTATCCTCAGGGGGTCGGGTATATACGCAGTATTTT. The full variable domain, completed using reference TRBV28 and TRBJ2-3, is DVKVTQSSRYLVKRTGEKVFLECVQDMDHENMFWYRQDPGLGLRLIYFSYDVKMKEKGDIPEGYSVSREKKERFSLILESASTNQTSMYLCASSLSSGGRVYTQYFGPGTRLTVL.

In this sample, this clonotype turned up many times. This chain's CDR3 is CASSLGGITYEQYF. DNA of the CDR3: TGCGCCAGCAGCTTGGGGGGCATTACCTACGAGCAGTACTTC. The chain joins TRBV5-1 to TRBJ2-7; a possible D gene is TRBD1 (5 bases). V was clipped by 0 bases and J by 2 bases, with 9 bases between them. The CDR3 length is 14 residues. Germline assignment: CDR1 SGHRS and CDR2 YFSETQ.

This clonotype was found a few times. The chain couples TRBV29-1 to TRBJ1-4; D not resolved. The CDR3 is made up of 12 amino acids. Trimming cost V 6 bases and J 5 bases, with 10 bases left between them. In germline, CDR1 is SQVTM, CDR2 ANQGSEA. The CDR3 sequence: CSVSSENEKLFF. The DNA for the CDR3 is TGCAGCGTCTCGTCAGAGAATGAAAAACTGTTTTTT.

The chain has TRBV6-2 or TRBV6-3 and TRBJ2-7, with 11 bases aligning to TRBD2. The trim removed 6 bases at V and 5 bases at J, leaving 3 bases unmatched. This CDR3 spans 13 amino acids. Germline CDR1 and CDR2: MNHEY and SVGEGT. The CDR3 spells CASRLAGGHEQYF. CDR3 in DNA: TGTGCCAGCAGATTAGCGGGAGGGCACGAGCAGTACTTC.

This clonotype came up many times. The rearrangement links TRBV6-5 to TRBJ1-1; TRBD1 matches at 7 bases. The CDR3 covers 14 residues. Germline-derived CDR1 and CDR2 are MNHEY and SVGAGI. V was pared by 6 bases and J by 4 bases, with 8 bases of the junction left unmatched. Here the CDR3 DNA reads TGTGCCAGCAGAGCTCAGGGGGGCGGCACTGAAGCTTTCTTT. Residues: CASRAQGGGTEAFF.

This rearrangement joins TRBV5-1 to TRBJ2-1, with 10 nucleotides matching TRBD2. The J call could be wrong; TRBJ2-7 is a better fit for the DNA end. From germline, CDR1 is SGHRS and CDR2 YFSETQ. CDR3 length: 14 residues. The CDR3, as DNA: TGCGCCAGCAGCTTGGTGGCTAGCGGGAGCGAGCAGTACTTC. Its protein product is CASSLVASGSEQYF.